This T cell receptor beta chain was captured in a study of CXCR3-negative and CXCR3-positive naive CD8 T cells. Germline loops: CDR1 DFQATT, CDR2 SNEGSKA (reference sequence). This CDR3 comprises 19 residues. Study-wide findings and caveats: Partial loss of CXCR3 expression followed cryopreservation; most assays used fresh PBMCs. CXCR3-positive naive cells carried more hydrophobic TRB CDR3s than CXCR3-negative naive cells did. CXCR3-negative and CXCR3-positive naive cells shared comparable TRBV-TRBJ usage, but memory cells did not.

Preparation of TRB cDNA libraries relied on 5' RACE carrying UMI labels. With the 5' RACE reads reprocessed, TCRdb shows one record per CDR3 protein and no DNA. In all, the sample yields about 130,000 distinct CDR3 sequences. Those CD8+ T cells considered naive were CD45RO-CCR7+CD27+CD95-. A remark on this clonotype: What it binds is not known.

The source is a human donor in good health. Some clones in this sample may be carry-over from other donors' samples. The chain recombines TRBV20-1 with TRBJ2-1; the TRBD2 assignment by TCRdb is unverifiable without DNA. Sequencing was performed on naive CXCR3+ CD8+ T cells from blood. Subset reported: CD45RO-CCR7+CD27+CD95- naive CD8+ T cells expressing CXCR3 (TNR3+). This CDR3 reads CSARIRTSGSLSFYNEQFF.